A selection of T cell receptor beta chains follows, all from one sample in a study of blood T cell repertoires in COVID-19. Method: immunoSEQ multiplex PCR; TCRdb's copy keeps in-frame clones and lacks some. The table lists around 130,000 clones, roughly 71% of them singletons. Sequenced material: peripheral blood. All receptors come from a man older than 75 with acute or convalescent COVID-19. Each CDR3 is given with its conserved first and last residue. D genes are given only for firm matches. Clone size is given for some rows only: seen once, a few or many times, or a class if the clone is expanded.

j_call	v_call	clone_size	d_call	cdr3_aa	cdr3_nt
TRBJ1-2	TRBV5-1	-	TRBD1	CASSSTGADGYTF	TGCGCCAGCAGCAGTACAGGGGCCGATGGCTACACCTTC
TRBJ2-7	TRBV27	few	-	CASRPQAGEQYF	TGTGCCAGCAGACCCCAGGCGGGCGAGCAGTACTTC
TRBJ1-1	TRBV20-1	many	-	CSASVRGSWRSTEAFF	TGCAGTGCTAGTGTCAGGGGATCCTGGAGGAGCACTGAAGCTTTCTTT
TRBJ1-5	TRBV19	-	-	CASQGRGNQPQHF	TGTGCCAGTCAGGGAAGGGGCAATCAGCCCCAGCATTTT
TRBJ2-3	TRBV2	-	-	CASKGPRRTDTQYF	TGTGCCAGCAAGGGGCCGCGAAGAACAGATACGCAGTATTTT
TRBJ1-6	TRBV5-5	-	TRBD1	CASSLAGTGRTSPLHF	TGTGCCAGCAGCTTGGCCGGGACAGGCCGTACTTCACCCCTCCACTTT
TRBJ2-5	TRBV5-8	-	-	CASSLRQGKTQYF	TGTGCCAGCAGCTTGCGGCAGGGAAAGACCCAGTACTTC
TRBJ2-3	TRBV27	-	TRBD2	CASRSTSGGWADTQYF	TGTGCCAGCAGATCTACTAGCGGGGGTTGGGCAGATACGCAGTATTTT
TRBJ1-5	TRBV18	-	-	CASSPQGSNQPQHF	TGTGCCAGCTCACCACAGGGGTCGAATCAGCCCCAGCATTTT
TRBJ1-1	TRBV10-3	-	TRBD1	CAISESDRENTEAFF	TGTGCCATCAGTGAGTCCGACAGGGAGAACACTGAAGCTTTCTTT
TRBJ1-6	TRBV5-1	-	-	CASSFYLRRVYNSPLHF	TGCGCCAGCAGCTTTTATCTGCGTAGAGTTTATAATTCACCCCTCCACTTT
TRBJ2-2	TRBV18	-	-	CASSPRTANTGELFF	TGTGCCAGCTCACCAAGGACAGCGAACACCGGGGAGCTGTTTTTT
TRBJ2-7	TRBV19	-	TRBD1	CASSRGQGVGYEQYF	TGTGCCAGTAGTAGGGGACAGGGAGTAGGTTACGAGCAGTACTTC
TRBJ2-2	TRBV7-8	-	TRBD1	CASSLVGGTGFSTGELFF	TGTGCCAGCAGCTTAGTTGGCGGGACAGGGTTTTCCACCGGGGAGCTGTTTTTT
TRBJ2-3	TRBV14	once	-	CASSQNRGDTQYF	TGTGCCAGCAGCCAGAACCGGGGAGATACGCAGTATTTT
TRBJ2-5	TRBV7-9	-	TRBD1	CASRPSTGAQETQYF	TGTGCCAGCAGACCCTCGACAGGGGCGCAAGAGACCCAGTACTTC
TRBJ2-7	TRBV19	-	-	CASSNQGGQYF	TGTGCCAGTAGTAACCAAGGAGGGCAGTACTTC
TRBJ1-5	TRBV30	-	-	CAWSSSRVYQPQHF	TGTGCCTGGAGTTCCTCGAGAGTTTATCAGCCCCAGCATTTT
TRBJ2-3	TRBV11-2	-	TRBD2	CASSSPSGGAFFRDTQYF	TGTGCCAGCAGCTCTCCGAGCGGGGGGGCCTTTTTTAGAGATACGCAGTATTTT
TRBJ1-4	TRBV5-1	-	TRBD1	CASSTRTGTVEKLFF	TGCGCCAGCAGCACGAGGACAGGGACCGTTGAAAAACTGTTTTTT
TRBJ2-1	TRBV5-4	-	TRBD2	CASSPPPGGKYNEQFF	TGTGCCAGCAGCCCTCCTCCGGGAGGAAAATACAATGAGCAGTTCTTC
TRBJ2-2	TRBV7-2	few	-	CASSLGQAITGELFF	TGTGCCAGCAGCTTAGGTCAAGCTATCACCGGGGAGCTGTTTTTT
TRBJ1-1	TRBV6-6	medium-sized	-	CASSQNKNTEAFF	TGTGCCAGCAGTCAAAACAAGAACACTGAAGCTTTCTTT
TRBJ1-5	TRBV7-8	-	-	CASSLHRLRDQPQHF	TGTGCCAGCAGCTTACACAGATTAAGAGATCAGCCCCAGCATTTT
TRBJ2-7	TRBV7-9	-	-	CASSLSSYEQYF	TGTGCCAGCAGCCTATCGTCCTACGAGCAGTACTTC
TRBJ1-2	TRBV25-1	-	-	CASSESRLDTGFYGYTF	TGTGCCAGCAGTGAATCACGATTAGATACAGGGTTCTATGGCTACACCTTC
TRBJ1-1	TRBV25-1	-	-	CASSEARVGTEAFF	TGTGCCAGCAGTGAGGCACGGGTAGGCACTGAAGCTTTCTTT
TRBJ2-3	TRBV27	-	TRBD2	CASSRLLAASTDTQYF	TGTGCCAGCAGCCGTCTGCTAGCGGCTAGCACAGATACGCAGTATTTT
TRBJ2-3	TRBV7-2	-	TRBD2	CASSLTAGGRQFADTQYF	TGTGCCAGCAGCTTAACAGCGGGGGGGCGGCAATTCGCAGATACGCAGTATTTT
TRBJ2-5	TRBV5-6	-	-	CASSLPGQETQYF	TGTGCCAGCAGCTTGCCAGGTCAAGAGACCCAGTACTTC
TRBJ2-5	TRBV5-4	-	TRBD2	CASSLGSLAGGHETQYF	TGTGCCAGCAGCTTGGGGAGTCTAGCGGGGGGGCATGAGACCCAGTACTTC
TRBJ2-7	TRBV7-3	-	-	CASSLGAGVGFYEQYF	TGTGCCAGCAGCCTAGGGGCAGGGGTAGGTTTCTACGAGCAGTACTTC